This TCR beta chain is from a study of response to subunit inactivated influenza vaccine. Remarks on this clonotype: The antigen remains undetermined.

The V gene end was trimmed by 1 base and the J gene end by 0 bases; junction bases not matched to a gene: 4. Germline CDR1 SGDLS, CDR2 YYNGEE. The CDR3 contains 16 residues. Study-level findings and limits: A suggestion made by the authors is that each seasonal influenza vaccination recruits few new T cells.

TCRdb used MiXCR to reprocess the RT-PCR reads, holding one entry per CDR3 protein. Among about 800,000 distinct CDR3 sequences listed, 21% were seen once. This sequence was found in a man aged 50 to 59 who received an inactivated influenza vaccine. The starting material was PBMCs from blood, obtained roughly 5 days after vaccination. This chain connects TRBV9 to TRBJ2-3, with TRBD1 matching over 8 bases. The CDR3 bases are TGTGCCAGCAGCGTAACCGGGACAGGAAGCACAGATACGCAGTATTTT. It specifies CASSVTGTGSTDTQYF.